This passage covers 23 T cell receptor beta chains from one sample sequenced in a study of lymphopenia after photon versus proton radiotherapy. This table comes from immunoSEQ multiplex PCR, and its TCRdb copy is limited to in-frame clones, with some not included. The table includes 150,000 to 200,000 clones, more than 85% detected once. This specimen was peripheral blood, taken from a patient treated with photon-based radiotherapy. All receptors derive from a man in his fifties with gastric cancer.

CDR3 coding DNA: TGTGCCAGCAAGGACAGCGGGAGCCCCAATGAGCAGTTCTTC. Residues: CASKDSGSPNEQFF. The rearrangement joins TRBV2 to TRBJ2-1; TRBD2 matches 8 bases. V gave up 7 bases and J gave up 6 bases; unmatched junction bases: 8. The CDR3 is made up of 14 amino acids. CDR1 and CDR2 (germline): SNHLY, FYNNEI.

CDR3 residues: CASSQGQKNTEAFF. CDR3 bases: TGCGCCAGCAGCCAGGGACAAAAGAACACTGAAGCTTTCTTT. The chain combines TRBV4-1 with TRBJ1-1; TRBD1 is a possible D gene (6 bases). Germline V gene sequence: CDR1 MGHRA, CDR2 YSYEKL. Deletions cut 3 bases from V and 1 base from J, with 9 bases between. This CDR3 has 14 amino acids.

CDR3 in amino acids: CASSLLGAGYGYTF. In DNA form, the CDR3 reads TGTGCCAGCAGTTTATTGGGGGCAGGCTATGGCTACACCTTC. The V call is TRBV27, the J call TRBJ1-2, with D possibly TRBD1 on 6 matching bases. CDR1 is MNHEY and CDR2 is SMNVEV in the germline V gene (reference sequence). The CDR3 spans 14 residues. Between the trimmed V and J ends, which lost 1 base and 4 bases, there was a span of 10 bases.

J is TRBJ1-1 and V is TRBV5-1, with D perhaps matching TRBD1 (5 bases). Germline V gene sequence: CDR1 SGHRS, CDR2 YFSETQ. The CDR3 consists of 15 residues. Trimming took 1 base from V and 4 from J, leaving 14 bases between them. The CDR3 spells CASSLYKGPGTEAFF. In nucleotides, the CDR3 is TGCGCCAGCAGCTTGTACAAGGGGCCGGGCACTGAAGCTTTCTTT.

This rearrangement joins TRBV6-5 to TRBJ1-2; 7 nucleotides line up with TRBD1. Germline-derived CDR1 and CDR2 are MNHEY and SVGAGI. V lost 5 bases, J lost 4 bases, and 4 bases stayed unmatched. There are 13 residues in the CDR3. The CDR3 loop is CASSLGTAYGYTF. The CDR3 DNA follows: TGTGCCAGCAGTCTCGGGACAGCCTATGGCTACACCTTC.

The rearrangement joins TRBV2 to TRBJ1-4; D is ambiguous. The CDR3 totals 12 residues. CDR1 is SNHLY, CDR2 FYNNEI, per germline. The V and J ends lost 5 bases and 0 bases respectively, with 1 base between them. This CDR3 reads CASSSTNEKLFF. The CDR3, as DNA: TGTGCCAGCAGTTCAACTAATGAAAAACTGTTTTTT. The full variable domain, rest sourced from reference TRBV2 and TRBJ1-4, is EPEVTQTPSHQVTQMGQEVILRCVPISNHLYFYWYRQILGQKVEFLVSFYNNEISEKSEIFDDQFSVERPDGSNFTLKIRSTKLEDSAMYFCASSSTNEKLFFGSGTQLSVL.

V gene TRBV6-5 combines with J gene TRBJ1-1, with D perhaps TRBD1 (6 bases). Deletions cut 0 bases from V and 1 base from J, with 12 bases between. Germline V gene lookup returns CDR1 MNHEY and CDR2 SVGAGI. The length of the CDR3 is 16 residues. CDR3 sequence (DNA): TGTGCCAGCAGTTACTCGAATTGGGGGCAGAACACTGAAGCTTTCTTT. This gives the protein CASSYSNWGQNTEAFF.

V and J are TRBV2 and TRBJ2-3, with 8 nucleotides matching TRBD2. CDR3 size: 17 residues. Germline CDR1 and CDR2: SNHLY and FYNNEI. J was trimmed by 3 bases and V by 3 bases; bases with no gene match: 11. The CDR3 here is CASSERGGTSGTDTQYF. DNA for the CDR3: TGTGCCAGCAGTGAGAGGGGCGGGACTAGTGGGACAGATACGCAGTATTTT.

This clone was counted a single time. The chain carries TRBV10-3 and TRBJ2-7, with a possible D match to TRBD1 (6 bases). Germline loops: CDR1 ENHRY, CDR2 SYGVKD. The CDR3 totals 17 residues. V gave up 3 bases and J gave up 4 bases, with 22 bases separating them. Here the CDR3 reads CAISDPRGGPPIYEQYF. The CDR3 region has the DNA TGTGCCATCAGTGACCCGAGAGGGGGACCCCCCATATACGAGCAGTACTTC.

The chain is built from TRBV19 and TRBJ1-1, with D possibly being TRBD1 (6 bases). Germline V gene sequence: CDR1 LNHDA, CDR2 SQIVND (reference sequence). Trimming took 8 bases from V and 4 from J, leaving 14 bases between them. The CDR3 consists of 13 residues. The CDR3 protein is CASATGFGTEAFF. DNA of the CDR3: TGTGCCAGTGCTACAGGGTTCGGCACTGAAGCTTTCTTT.

In this sample, this clone turned up a few times. This chain joins TRBV11-2 and TRBJ2-5, with no clear D. Trimming stripped 4 bases from V and 2 bases from J, with 11 bases between. Germline CDR1 reads SGHAT; CDR2 reads FQNNGV. The CDR3 consists of 14 residues. As DNA, the CDR3 is TGTGCCAGCAGCTCGCGACTGATACAAGAGACCCAGTACTTC. As protein: CASSSRLIQETQYF. The variable domain in full, completed from reference TRBV11-2 and TRBJ2-5, reads EAGVAQSPRYKIIEKRQSVAFWCNPISGHATLYWYQQILGQGPKLLIQFQNNGVVDDSQLPKDRFSAERLKGVDSTLKIQPAKLEDSAVYLCASSSRLIQETQYFGPGTRLLVL.

The chain uses TRBV7-9 and TRBJ2-7; D is unclear. The CDR3 has 14 amino acids. The V gene's germline CDR1 is SEHNR and CDR2 FQNEAQ (reference sequence). Trimming shortened V by 1 base and J by 6 bases, and 13 bases separated the two germline ends. CDR3 region: CASSLGATMSEQYF. The DNA of the CDR3 is TGTGCCAGCAGCTTAGGGGCAACGATGAGCGAGCAGTACTTC. The full variable domain, with the rest looked up from reference TRBV7-9 and TRBJ2-7, is DTGVSQNPRHKITKRGQNVTFRCDPISEHNRLYWYRQTLGQGPEFLTYFQNEAQLEKSRLLSDRFSAERPKGSFSTLEIQRTEQGDSAMYLCASSLGATMSEQYFGPGTRLTVT.

This chain uses TRBV19 with TRBJ1-4; D is uncertain. Germline V CDR1 and CDR2: LNHDA, SQIVND (reference sequence). The CDR3 is 13 amino acids. Trimming stripped 5 bases from V and 3 bases from J, with 7 bases between. CDR3 bases: TGTGCCAGTAGTGAGCAACCTAATGAAAAACTGTTTTTT. It yields the protein CASSEQPNEKLFF.

V and J are TRBV9 and TRBJ2-1, with 9 bases matching TRBD2. This CDR3 is 14 amino acids long. V lost 7 bases to trimming and J lost 5 bases; unmatched junction nucleotides: 7. Germline values: CDR1 SGDLS, CDR2 YYNGEE. The CDR3 coding sequence is TGTGCCAGCGGTGCCGGGACTAGCCACAATGAGCAGTTCTTC. Translating gives CASGAGTSHNEQFF.

This clone was picked up one time. Written as DNA, the CDR3 is TGTGCCAGCAGTGAATATATAGGGCTTGGCTACACCTTC. This translates into CASSEYIGLGYTF. This rearrangement joins TRBV25-1 to TRBJ1-2, with D uncertain. The V gene's germline CDR1 is MGHDK and CDR2 SYGVNS. V lost 0 bases to trimming and J lost 7 bases, with 9 bases between them. This CDR3 comprises 13 residues.

The J gene is TRBJ1-1, the V gene TRBV5-1; D is undetermined. This CDR3 has 14 residues. Trimming took off 0 bases at V and 4 bases at J, with 10 bases between the two ends. Germline V gene lookup returns CDR1 SGHRS and CDR2 YFSETQ. CDR3 in DNA: TGCGCCAGCAGCTTGGGGTCGGACCGCACTGAAGCTTTCTTT. Its protein is CASSLGSDRTEAFF.

The chain joins TRBV5-1 to TRBJ2-3; TRBD1 is a possible D gene (6 bases). The germline V gene has CDR1 SGHRS and CDR2 YFSETQ. The V end lost 0 bases, the J end lost 4 bases, and 15 bases lay between the germline ends. This CDR3 is built from 16 residues. This CDR3 is CASSLVGLEGADTQYF. CDR3 sequence (DNA): TGCGCCAGCAGCTTGGTCGGTCTCGAGGGGGCAGATACGCAGTATTTT.

This clone appeared a single time. This rearrangement joins TRBV6-5 to TRBJ2-2; D remains unclear. CDR3 size: 12 residues. Trimming shortened V by 6 bases and J by 7 bases, and 9 bases separated the two germline ends. Germline V gives CDR1 MNHEY, CDR2 SVGAGI. The CDR3 DNA sequence: TGTGCCAGCAGACTCCGGTACGGGGAGCTGTTTTTT. Protein product: CASRLRYGELFF.

The rearrangement links TRBV5-1 to TRBJ1-2; D ambiguous. The CDR3 sequence is 13 residues long. CDR1 SGHRS and CDR2 YFSETQ come from the germline V gene. V shed 0 bases and J shed 5 bases, with 8 bases lying between them. The CDR3 sequence: CASSLVTGYGYTF. CDR3 sequence (DNA): TGCGCCAGCAGCTTGGTGACGGGGTATGGCTACACCTTC.

This sequence joins TRBV4-2 and TRBJ1-3, with D unclear. This CDR3 is built from 13 residues. Trimming removed 6 bases at V and 3 bases at J, with 9 bases between. Germline CDR1 reads LGHNA; CDR2 reads YNFKEQ. The CDR3 bases are TGTGCCAGCAGTTCGGGGAATGGAAACACCATATATTTT. It specifies CASSSGNGNTIYF.

The chain combines TRBV5-6 with TRBJ2-5, with 7 bases lining up with TRBD1. Germline CDR1 reads SGHDT; CDR2 reads YYEEEE. CDR3 size: 16 residues. V trimming: 0 bases; J trimming: 4 bases; junction bases outside the gene matches: 9. The CDR3 protein is CASSLEGAGGSETQYF. The DNA of the CDR3 is TGTGCCAGCAGCTTGGAGGGGGCAGGAGGTTCAGAGACCCAGTACTTC.

V gene TRBV5-1 combines with J gene TRBJ2-1, with D perhaps assigned TRBD1 or TRBD2 (5 bases each). Germline-derived CDR1 and CDR2 are SGHRS and YFSETQ. V lost 0 bases to trimming and J lost 1 base, with 8 bases between them. The CDR3 loop spans 15 amino acids. The CDR3 DNA follows: TGCGCCAGCAGCTTGGTGGGGGAATCCTACAATGAGCAGTTCTTC. It translates to CASSLVGESYNEQFF. Looking up the rest from reference TRBV5-1 and TRBJ2-1 gives the full variable domain: KAGVTQTPRYLIKTRGQQVTLSCSPISGHRSVSWYQQTPGQGLQFLFEYFSETQRNKGNFPGRFSGRQFSNSRSEMNVSTLELGDSALYLCASSLVGESYNEQFFGPGTRLTVL.

This chain joins TRBV4-2 and TRBJ2-1, with 9 positions matching TRBD1. There are 15 residues in the CDR3. V shed 5 bases, J shed 6 bases, and the junction held 8 bases outside the gene matches. CDR1 LGHNA and CDR2 YNFKEQ come from the germline V gene. This CDR3 is CASSVQGAQSNEQFF. Written as DNA, the CDR3 is TGTGCCAGCAGCGTACAGGGGGCGCAGTCCAATGAGCAGTTCTTC.